Each of the 12 T cell receptor beta chains below was sequenced from the same sample in a study of blood T cell repertoires in COVID-19. Method: immunoSEQ multiplex PCR; TCRdb's copy keeps in-frame clones and lacks some. The sample has 130,000 or so clones, 75% to 85% seen once. Sequenced: peripheral blood. These receptors came from a man older than 75 with acute or convalescent COVID-19.

This rearrangement joins TRBV3-1 (or the pseudogene TRBV3-2) to TRBJ2-1, with 9 bases aligning to TRBD1. The V gene's germline CDR1 is LGHDT and CDR2 YNNKEL (reference sequence). This CDR3 has 15 amino acids. Trimming cost V 4 bases and J 7 bases; bases outside gene matches: 8. CDR3 residues: CASSLPTGGRNEQFF. The CDR3 coding sequence is TGTGCCAGCAGCCTTCCGACAGGGGGGAGGAATGAGCAGTTCTTC.

CDR3 region: CASSPRLYSNQPQHF. CDR3 bases: TGTGCCAGCAGTCCCAGGCTCTATAGCAATCAGCCCCAGCATTTT. The V call is TRBV6-5, the J call TRBJ1-5; D unclear. V was cut by 5 bases and J by 0 bases, with 11 bases left in between. The CDR3 has 15 residues. From germline, CDR1 is MNHEY and CDR2 SVGAGI.

This clone was found a few times. V is TRBV2 and J is TRBJ2-3; TRBD1 aligns across 7 bases. V lost 8 bases, J lost 1 base, and 3 bases stayed unmatched. Germline loops: CDR1 SNHLY, CDR2 FYNNEI. The CDR3 has 13 amino acids. DNA for the CDR3: TGTGCCAGCGCCGGGACAGGCACAGATACGCAGTATTTT. This translates into CASAGTGTDTQYF.

This chain uses TRBV28 with TRBJ1-2, with TRBD1 matching over 8 bases. The CDR3 sequence is 15 residues long. Per the germline V gene, CDR1 is MDHEN and CDR2 is SYDVKM. V was pared by 4 bases and J by 2 bases, with 6 bases of the junction left unmatched. This CDR3 reads CASSYPTGVNYGYTF. The CDR3 DNA reads as TGTGCCAGCAGTTACCCGACAGGGGTGAACTATGGCTACACCTTC.

This rearrangement joins TRBV19 to TRBJ1-4; the match to TRBD1 covers 7 bases. Per the germline V gene, CDR1 is LNHDA and CDR2 is SQIVND (reference sequence). The CDR3 is 16 amino acids. The junction had 10 bases not matched to a gene; V was cut back by 4 bases and J by 5 bases. The CDR3 coding sequence is TGTGCCAGTAGTACTTCCGGGACAGCGAGAAATGAAAAACTGTTTTTT. Its translation is CASSTSGTARNEKLFF.

This rearrangement joins TRBV30 to TRBJ1-1, with no clear D. This CDR3 has 16 amino acids. The ends were cut back, 4 bases at V and 1 base at J, with 19 bases in the middle. CDR1 GTSNPN and CDR2 SVGIG come from the germline V gene (reference sequence). The CDR3 sequence: CAWTSGVRQRNTEAFF. The CDR3 nucleotides are TGTGCCTGGACCTCGGGTGTTCGTCAGCGGAACACTGAAGCTTTCTTT.

The V and J genes are TRBV28 and TRBJ1-3; the D is unclear. Germline V gene sequence: CDR1 MDHEN, CDR2 SYDVKM. V was clipped by 3 bases and J by 3 bases, with 12 bases between them. The length of the CDR3 is 15 residues. The DNA of the CDR3 is TGTGCCAGCAGTTTCCCCAAAGCGGGTGGAAACACCATATATTTT. This gives the protein CASSFPKAGGNTIYF.

The rearrangement joins TRBV5-5 to TRBJ2-5, with 13 nucleotides matching TRBD2. The CDR3 contains 16 residues. The germline gives CDR1 SGHKS, CDR2 YYEKEE (reference sequence). V was pared by 4 bases and J by 2 bases, with 5 bases of the junction left unmatched. The CDR3 DNA follows: TGTGCCAGCAGCGAGGGACTAGCGGGGACACAAGAGACCCAGTACTTC. Protein product: CASSEGLAGTQETQYF.

This rearrangement joins TRBV5-1 to TRBJ2-7, with 7 positions matching TRBD1. V shed 4 bases, J shed 0 bases, and the junction held 4 bases outside the gene matches. Germline V gives CDR1 SGHRS, CDR2 YFSETQ. The CDR3 loop spans 14 amino acids. DNA of the CDR3: TGCGCCAGCAGCCCCGGGACAGCCTCCTACGAGCAGTACTTC. It is translated as CASSPGTASYEQYF.

The chain joins TRBV7-2 to TRBJ1-1, with D unclear. CDR1 is SGHTA and CDR2 is FQGNSA in the germline V gene. The CDR3 extends over 13 amino acids. Trimming took 5 bases from V and 0 from J, leaving 7 bases between them. CDR3 region: CASSNTMNTEAFF. The CDR3 bases are TGTGCCAGCAGCAACACCATGAACACTGAAGCTTTCTTT.

The chain is built from TRBV7-8 and TRBJ1-2; 7 bases line up with TRBD1. The J segment lost 4 bases and the V segment lost 5 bases, leaving 4 bases of the junction unmatched. The CDR3 is 13 amino acids. Germline CDR1 and CDR2: SGHVS and FQNEAQ. The CDR3 DNA is TGTGCCAGCAGCCGACAGGGCCCCTATGGCTACACCTTC. It encodes CASSRQGPYGYTF.

This rearrangement joins TRBV5-1 to TRBJ1-4, with 8 bases matching TRBD1. V lost 4 bases to trimming and J lost 7 bases; unmatched junction nucleotides: 12. Germline-derived CDR1 and CDR2 are SGHRS and YFSETQ. The CDR3 runs to 16 residues. This CDR3 is CASSRTGRTSGEKLFF. Here the CDR3 DNA reads TGCGCCAGCAGCAGGACAGGGCGGACAAGTGGTGAAAAACTGTTTTTT.